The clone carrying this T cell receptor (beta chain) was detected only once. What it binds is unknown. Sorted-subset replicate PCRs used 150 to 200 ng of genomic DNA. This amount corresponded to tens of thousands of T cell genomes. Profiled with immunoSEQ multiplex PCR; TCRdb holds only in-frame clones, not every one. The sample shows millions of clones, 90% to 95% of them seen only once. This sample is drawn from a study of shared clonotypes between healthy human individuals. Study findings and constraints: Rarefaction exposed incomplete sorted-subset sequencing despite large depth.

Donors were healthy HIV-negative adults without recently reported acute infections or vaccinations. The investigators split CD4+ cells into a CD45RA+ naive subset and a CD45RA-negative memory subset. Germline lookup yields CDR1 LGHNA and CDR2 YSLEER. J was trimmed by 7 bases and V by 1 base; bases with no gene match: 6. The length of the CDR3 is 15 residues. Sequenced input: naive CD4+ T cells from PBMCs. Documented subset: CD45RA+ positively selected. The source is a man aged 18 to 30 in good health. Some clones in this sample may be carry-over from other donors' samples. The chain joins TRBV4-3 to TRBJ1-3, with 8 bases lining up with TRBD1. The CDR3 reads CASSQGPTGGNTIYF. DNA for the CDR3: TGCGCCAGCAGCCAAGGTCCAACAGGGGGGAACACCATATATTTT.